One T cell receptor beta chain is described in this entry. No antigen is known for it. This entry comes from a study of blood T cells in healthy people across ages. The study drew donors from healthy Caucasian individuals in Russia aged roughly 6 to 90. Combining a sample-barcoded 5' primer with a J-beta primer mix, a second PCR ran for about 7 to 11 cycles. Tagging of each cDNA molecule was performed by a template-switch adaptor with 12 random nucleotides. Sequencing of every sample gave 2.5 million or more CDR3-containing paired-end reads. TCRdb redid the calling of the 5' RACE reads with MiXCR, one entry per CDR3 protein. The sample has about 1.6 million distinct CDR3 sequences, 34% seen once. The CDR3 contains 15 residues. The germline V gene has CDR1 SGHRS and CDR2 YFSETQ. The V end lost 0 bases, the J end lost 6 bases, and 13 bases lay between the germline ends. Whole-study results and caveats: Investigators treated diversity estimates from one million T cells as underestimates.

The V call is TRBV5-1, the J call TRBJ2-1; tentative D call: TRBD2 (6 bases). The sample comprised blood. This receptor was obtained from a woman aged 25-40 years in good health. The CDR3 DNA is TGCGCCAGCAGCTTGGATCCTAGCGTGCCCAATGAGCAGTTCTTC. Protein sequence: CASSLDPSVPNEQFF.